Listed below are T cell receptor beta chains from one sample, sequenced in a study of T cells in Graves' hyperthyroidism and ophthalmopathy. TCRdb recomputed calls from the multiplex PCR reads with MiXCR, one row per CDR3 protein. The sample lists about 560,000 distinct CDR3 sequences, roughly a sixth occurring once. The source material was blood. The receptor source for this set is a woman aged 18-29 years with Graves' hyperthyroidism. Both conserved end residues are part of each CDR3. The D gene is left open where the match is weak. Expanded clones get a size class; other rows say once, few or many, or leave the size out.

>many|TRBJ1-5|TRBV20-1|TRBD1
TGCAGTGCTAGAGAGACAGGGAATTATCAGCCCCAGCATTTT
CSARETGNYQPQHF
>NA|TRBJ1-2|TRBV19|NA
TGTGCCAGTATGGCTTGGCCTAACTATGGCTACACCTTC
CASMAWPNYGYTF
>many|TRBJ1-1|TRBV11-3|TRBD1
TGTGCCAGCAGCCAAATAGGGGGCGACAGGGGGCCCTTTGGAGCTTTCTTT
CASSQIGGDRGPFGAFF
>few|TRBJ2-2|TRBV7-2|NA
TGTGCCAGCAGCTTAGCGGCCGGGAGTCTTTGGAACACCGGGGAGCTGTTTTTT
CASSLAAGSLWNTGELFF
>many|TRBJ2-7|TRBV10-3|NA
TGTGCCATCAGTGAGTCGGAGGGGGCGAGCTCCTACGAGCAGTACTTC
CAISESEGASSYEQYF
>NA|TRBJ1-6|TRBV25-1|NA
TGTGCCAGCAGTGATCGTCCGAGTTCACCCCTCCACTTT
CASSDRPSSPLHF
>NA|TRBJ2-1|TRBV19|TRBD2
TGTGCCAGTAGTCCCGAGGGGAGTAGCGGGGGGCGCAATGAGCAGTTCTTC
CASSPEGSSGGRNEQFF
>few|TRBJ1-5|TRBV19|NA
TGTGCCAGTAGCGAGGGCCTCAATCAGCCCCAGCATTTT
CASSEGLNQPQHF
>few|TRBJ1-3|TRBV6-1|NA
TGTGCCAGCAGTGAAGACGACAGCTACTCTGGAAACACCATATATTTT
CASSEDDSYSGNTIYF
>NA|TRBJ1-2|TRBV12-3/TRBV12-4|NA
TGTGCCAGCAGTCAGACCTCACCGGGTGGCTACACCTTC
CASSQTSPGGYTF
>NA|TRBJ2-7|TRBV6-1|NA
TGTGCCAGCAGTGTTCGTTCGGGCCTCGACGAGCAGTACTTC
CASSVRSGLDEQYF
>many|TRBJ2-3|TRBV9|TRBD2
TGTGCCAGCAGCACAGGGACTAGCCCCCTCACAGATACGCAGTATTTT
CASSTGTSPLTDTQYF
>many|TRBJ1-2|TRBV29-1|NA
TGCAGCGTTGATAAGGGTCGCTCACTTAACTATGGCTACACCTTC
CSVDKGRSLNYGYTF
>NA|TRBJ1-1|TRBV3-2|NA
TGTGCCAGCAGCCAAGATCATGGGAAGAACACTGAAGCTTTCTTT
CASSQDHGKNTEAFF
>many|TRBJ2-3|TRBV20-1|TRBD2
TGCAGTGCTAGACCGATACTAGCGGGAGTCACAGATACGCAGTATTTT
CSARPILAGVTDTQYF
>NA|TRBJ2-5|TRBV27|TRBD2
TGTGCCAGCGAACCGGGAGGGATCCAGACCCAGTACTTC
CASEPGGIQTQYF
>NA|TRBJ2-7|TRBV10-2|NA
TGCGCCTTACCCTGGTTCCGGGAGATCCCCTACGAGCAGTACTTC
CALPWFREIPYEQYF
>many|TRBJ1-4|TRBV20-1|NA
TGCAGTGCTAGTCTCGGCAGTCCTAATGAAAAACTGTTTTTT
CSASLGSPNEKLFF
>many|TRBJ2-1|TRBV29-1|TRBD2
TGCAGCGTTGAAGGTCTAGCGGGAGGGGGAGCCTACAATGAGCAGTTCTTC
CSVEGLAGGGAYNEQFF
>NA|TRBJ2-1|TRBV7-2|NA
TGTGCCAGCAGCCCCCAAGTTGGGCGCTACAATGAGCAGTTCTTC
CASSPQVGRYNEQFF
>NA|TRBJ2-5|TRBV9|NA
TGTACCAGCAGCGTTCTGGGGGGGCTTGGGACCCAGTACTTC
CTSSVLGGLGTQYF
>few|TRBJ2-1|TRBV6-6|TRBD2
TGTGCCAGCAGTTACTCGCGGGAGGGCTACAATGAGCAGTTCTTC
CASSYSREGYNEQFF
>many|TRBJ2-5|TRBV2|NA
TGTGCCCGTGGGACAGTCGGGGGAGAGACCCAGTACTTC
CARGTVGGETQYF
>NA|TRBJ2-3|TRBV5-1|NA
TGCGCCAGCTCGGACTGGACAAACACAGATACGCAGTATTTT
CASSDWTNTDTQYF
>few|TRBJ2-2|TRBV2|TRBD2
TGTGCCGGGTCCGGGAGGTCCACCGGGGAGCTGTTTTTT
CAGSGRSTGELFF
>few|TRBJ2-5|TRBV6-6|NA
TGTGCCAGCAGTTACGGGGGCAGTTTTCCCCAACAAGAGACCCAGTACTTC
CASSYGGSFPQQETQYF
>many|TRBJ1-1|TRBV15|TRBD1
TGTGCCACCAGCAGAGGACAGGGCTACACTGAAGCTTTCTTT
CATSRGQGYTEAFF
>NA|TRBJ2-2|TRBV29-1|TRBD2
TGCAGCGTTGCTCTAGCGGATACCGGGGAGCTGTTTTTT
CSVALADTGELFF
>many|TRBJ1-3|TRBV20-1|NA
TGCAGTGCTTTACAGGGAAATGGAAACACCATATATTTT
CSALQGNGNTIYF
>NA|TRBJ2-7|TRBV2|NA
TGTGCCAGCAGTCCACTCGAAGGACTAAGCTCCTACGAGCAGTACTTC
CASSPLEGLSSYEQYF
>NA|TRBJ2-7|TRBV19|NA
TGTGCCAGTAGTATGCAGGGCTACGAGCAGTACTTC
CASSMQGYEQYF
>NA|TRBJ2-1|TRBV6-1|NA
TGTGCCAGCATCTCAGACCGATACGAGCAGTTCTTC
CASISDRYEQFF
>many|TRBJ2-5|TRBV18|NA
TGTGCCAGCTCAGACTACCAAGAGACCCAGTACTTC
CASSDYQETQYF
>many|TRBJ2-1|TRBV28|TRBD2
TGTGCCAGCAGTCCCCCCCGACTAGCGGGAGAGCAGTTCTTC
CASSPPRLAGEQFF
>few|TRBJ2-2|TRBV30|NA
TGTGCCTGGAGCCCCTCCCGGCGGGATAAGCTGTTTTTT
CAWSPSRRDKLFF
>NA|TRBJ1-1|TRBV15|NA
TGTGCCACCAGCAGAGATCAGGAGGGTGAAGCTTTCTTT
CATSRDQEGEAFF
>NA|TRBJ2-6|TRBV15|TRBD2
TGTGCCACCAGCACCCAAAGGGGAGGGGCTGGGGCCAACGTCCTGACTTTC
CATSTQRGGAGANVLTF
>few|TRBJ2-1|TRBV27|TRBD2
TGTGCCAGCAGTTCCCTACTAGCGGGAGATTACAATGAGCAGTTCTTC
CASSSLLAGDYNEQFF
>many|TRBJ1-4|TRBV2|TRBD1
TGTGCCAGCATTACCGGGACAGGGGTAATGGGAGGTGAAAAACTGTTTTTT
CASITGTGVMGGEKLFF
>few|TRBJ2-2|TRBV27|NA
TGTGCCATCCGTACGGGACCCGGCGCCGGGGAGCTGTTTTTT
CAIRTGPGAGELFF
>few|TRBJ1-2|TRBV15|NA
TGTGCCACCAGCAGAGATCTCCCTGGTGGCTACACCTTC
CATSRDLPGGYTF
>few|TRBJ2-5|TRBV25-1|TRBD1
TGTGCCAGCAGTGAAGGACAGGGGCGAGAGACCCAGTACTTC
CASSEGQGRETQYF
>few|TRBJ1-5|TRBV11-2|NA
TGTGCCAGCAGCTTAGGGCAGTCGAATAATCAGCCCCAGCATTTT
CASSLGQSNNQPQHF
>many|TRBJ2-3|TRBV6-2/TRBV6-3|TRBD2
TGTGCCAGCAGTTACCTGGTTGCGGGGGGTACCACAGATACGCAGTATTTT
CASSYLVAGGTTDTQYF